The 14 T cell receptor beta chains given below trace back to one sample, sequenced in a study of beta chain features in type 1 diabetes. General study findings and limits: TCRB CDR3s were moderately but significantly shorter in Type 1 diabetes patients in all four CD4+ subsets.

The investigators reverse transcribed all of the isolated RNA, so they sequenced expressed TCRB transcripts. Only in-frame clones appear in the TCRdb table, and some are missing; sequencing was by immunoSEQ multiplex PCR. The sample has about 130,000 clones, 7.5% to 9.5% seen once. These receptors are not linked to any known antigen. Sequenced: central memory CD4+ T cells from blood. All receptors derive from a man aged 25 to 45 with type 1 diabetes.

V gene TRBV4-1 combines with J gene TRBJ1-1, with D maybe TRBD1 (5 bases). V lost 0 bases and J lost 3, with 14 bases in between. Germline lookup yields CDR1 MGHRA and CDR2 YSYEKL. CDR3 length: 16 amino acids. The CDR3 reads CASSQDRDRRYTEAFF. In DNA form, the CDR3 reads TGCGCCAGCAGCCAAGATAGAGACAGACGGTACACTGAAGCTTTCTTT.

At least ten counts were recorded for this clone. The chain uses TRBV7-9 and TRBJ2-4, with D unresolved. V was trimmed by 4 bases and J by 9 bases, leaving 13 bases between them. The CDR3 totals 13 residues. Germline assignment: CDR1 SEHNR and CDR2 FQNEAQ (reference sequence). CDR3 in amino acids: CASSSGGTAIQYF. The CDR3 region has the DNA TGTGCCAGCAGCTCTGGCGGCACGGCCATTCAGTACTTC.

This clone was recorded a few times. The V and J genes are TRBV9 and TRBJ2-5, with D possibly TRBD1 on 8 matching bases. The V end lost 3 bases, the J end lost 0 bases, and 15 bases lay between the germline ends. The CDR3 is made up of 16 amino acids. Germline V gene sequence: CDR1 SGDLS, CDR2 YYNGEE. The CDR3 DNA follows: TGTGCCAGCAGCGCTCGGACAGGGAGGGACCAAGAGACCCAGTACTTC. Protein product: CASSARTGRDQETQYF.

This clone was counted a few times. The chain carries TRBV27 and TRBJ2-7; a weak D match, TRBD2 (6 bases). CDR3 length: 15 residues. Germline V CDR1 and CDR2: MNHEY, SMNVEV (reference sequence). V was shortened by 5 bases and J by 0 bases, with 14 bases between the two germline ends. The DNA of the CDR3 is TGTGCCAGCAGTGCAGAAGGACTAAACTCCTACGAGCAGTACTTC. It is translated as CASSAEGLNSYEQYF.

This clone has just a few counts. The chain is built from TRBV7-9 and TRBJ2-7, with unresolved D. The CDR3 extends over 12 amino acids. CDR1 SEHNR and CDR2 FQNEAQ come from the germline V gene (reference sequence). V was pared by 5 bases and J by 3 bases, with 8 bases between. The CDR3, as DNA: TGTGCCAGCAGCCAGGTTTACTACGAGCAGTACTTC. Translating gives CASSQVYYEQYF.

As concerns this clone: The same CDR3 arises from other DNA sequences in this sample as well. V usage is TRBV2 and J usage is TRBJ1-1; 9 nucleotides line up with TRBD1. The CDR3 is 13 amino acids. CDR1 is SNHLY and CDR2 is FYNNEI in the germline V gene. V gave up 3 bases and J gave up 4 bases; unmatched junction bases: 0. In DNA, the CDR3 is TGTGCCAGCAGTGAGGACAGGGGCACTGAAGCTTTCTTT. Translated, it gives CASSEDRGTEAFF.

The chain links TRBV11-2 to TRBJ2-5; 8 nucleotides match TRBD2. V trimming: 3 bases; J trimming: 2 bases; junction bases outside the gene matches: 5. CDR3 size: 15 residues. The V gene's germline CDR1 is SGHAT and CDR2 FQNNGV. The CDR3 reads CASSLASGPQETQYF. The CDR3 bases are TGTGCCAGCAGCTTGGCTAGCGGGCCGCAAGAGACCCAGTACTTC.

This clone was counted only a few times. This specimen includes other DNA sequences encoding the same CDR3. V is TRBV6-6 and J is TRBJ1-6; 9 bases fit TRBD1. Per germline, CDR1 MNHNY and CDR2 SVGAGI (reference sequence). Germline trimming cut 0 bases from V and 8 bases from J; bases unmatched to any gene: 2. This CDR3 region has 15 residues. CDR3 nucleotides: TGTGCCAGCAGTTACTCGAGGACAGGGGATTCACCCCTCCACTTT. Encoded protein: CASSYSRTGDSPLHF.

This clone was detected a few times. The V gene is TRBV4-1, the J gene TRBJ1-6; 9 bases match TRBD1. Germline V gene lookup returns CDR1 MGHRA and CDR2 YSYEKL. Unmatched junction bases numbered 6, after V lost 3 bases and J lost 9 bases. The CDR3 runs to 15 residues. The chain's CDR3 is CASSQSGQGSSPLHF. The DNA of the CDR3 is TGCGCCAGCAGCCAGTCCGGACAGGGGAGTTCACCCCTCCACTTT.

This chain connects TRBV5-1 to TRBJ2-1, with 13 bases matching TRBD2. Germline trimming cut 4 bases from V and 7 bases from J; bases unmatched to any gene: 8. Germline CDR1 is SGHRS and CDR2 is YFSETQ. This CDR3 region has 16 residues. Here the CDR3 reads CASSLRTSGGLNEQFF. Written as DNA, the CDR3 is TGCGCCAGCAGCCTAAGGACTAGCGGGGGATTGAATGAGCAGTTCTTC.

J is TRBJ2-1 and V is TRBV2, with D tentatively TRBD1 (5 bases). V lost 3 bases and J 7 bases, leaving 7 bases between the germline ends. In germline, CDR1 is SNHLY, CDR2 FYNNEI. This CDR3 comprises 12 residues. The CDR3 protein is CASSDRANEQFF. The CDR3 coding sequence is TGTGCCAGCAGTGACAGGGCAAATGAGCAGTTCTTC.

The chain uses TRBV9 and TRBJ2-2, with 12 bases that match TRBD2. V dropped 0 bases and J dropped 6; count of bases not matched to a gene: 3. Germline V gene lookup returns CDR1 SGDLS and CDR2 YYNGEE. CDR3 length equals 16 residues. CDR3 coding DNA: TGTGCCAGCAGCGTAGGGGCTAGCGGGGGGGCCGGGGAGCTGTTTTTT. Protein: CASSVGASGGAGELFF.

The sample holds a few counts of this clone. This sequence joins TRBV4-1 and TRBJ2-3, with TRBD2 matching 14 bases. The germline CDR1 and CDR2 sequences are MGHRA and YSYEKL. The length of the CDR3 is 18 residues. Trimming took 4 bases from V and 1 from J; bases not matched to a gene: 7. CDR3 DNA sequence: TGCGCCAGCAGCCCCGGACTAGCGGGGGGTTCTCGCACAGATACGCAGTATTTT. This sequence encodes CASSPGLAGGSRTDTQYF.

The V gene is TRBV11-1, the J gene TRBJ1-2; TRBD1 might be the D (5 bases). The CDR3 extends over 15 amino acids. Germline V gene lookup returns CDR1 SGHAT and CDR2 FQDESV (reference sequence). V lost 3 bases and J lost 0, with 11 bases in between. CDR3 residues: CASSLGTVANYGYTF. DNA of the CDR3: TGTGCCAGCAGCTTGGGGACTGTAGCTAACTATGGCTACACCTTC.